One and the same sample provided the 8 T cell receptor beta chains below, sequenced in a study of neurological immune-mediated disorders. A single record per CDR3 protein comes from TCRdb applying MiXCR to the 5' RACE reads. The sample holds roughly 59,000 distinct CDR3 sequences; roughly 5.6% are singletons and the top ten take approximately 5.6%. Sequencing was done on a sample of PBMCs. These receptors all come from a human donor with multiple sclerosis. The donor label of this sample is uncertain.

This clonotype was counted ten times or more. This sequence joins TRBV14 and TRBJ1-1; D gene ambiguous. Germline CDR1 and CDR2: SGHDN and FVKESK. The CDR3 loop spans 13 amino acids. V was shortened by 1 base and J by 4 bases, with 7 bases between the two germline ends. The CDR3, as DNA: TGTGCCAGCAGCCAAGTGCAGTTCACTGAAGCTTTCTTT. Amino acid sequence: CASSQVQFTEAFF. The variable domain in full, completed from reference TRBV14 and TRBJ1-1, reads EAGVTQFPSHSVIEKGQTVTLRCDPISGHDNLYWYRRVMGKEIKFLLHFVKESKQDESGMPNNRFLAERTGGTYSTLKVQPAELEDSGVYFCASSQVQFTEAFFGQGTRLTVV.

Many counts were recorded for this clonotype. V and J are TRBV15 and TRBJ2-1; no clear D gene. Germline CDR1 LNHNV, CDR2 YYDKDF (reference sequence). The CDR3 is made up of 14 amino acids. V was trimmed by 0 bases and J by 8 bases, leaving 11 bases between them. The CDR3 bases are TGTGCCACCAGCAGAGATCTGGGGTGGCATGAGCAGTTCTTC. Protein product: CATSRDLGWHEQFF.

Many counts were recorded for this clonotype. The genes are TRBV5-1 and TRBJ2-1; 10 positions match TRBD2. From germline, CDR1 is SGHRS and CDR2 YFSETQ. The CDR3 totals 17 residues. V lost 3 bases to trimming and J lost 9 bases; unmatched junction nucleotides: 15. CDR3 nucleotide sequence: TGCGCCAGCAGCTACTTTAGCGGGGGGACCCCTTGGGGTGAGCAGTTCTTC. Its translation: CASSYFSGGTPWGEQFF.

This clonotype was seen a handful of times. CDR3 in amino acids: CASSSTGGETQYF. The CDR3 DNA sequence: TGTGCCAGCAGTTCTACAGGGGGAGAGACCCAGTACTTC. J is TRBJ2-5 and V is TRBV12-3 or TRBV12-4; TRBD1 aligns across 8 bases. With 4 bases clipped from V and 4 bases from J, the junction kept 2 bases outside the gene matches. The CDR3 covers 13 residues.

The chain recombines TRBV7-9 with TRBJ2-2; 8 positions match TRBD1. The germline gives CDR1 SEHNR, CDR2 FQNEAQ (reference sequence). Losses at the gene ends were 5 bases for V and 0 bases for J; bases not matched to a gene: 2. The CDR3 is made up of 15 amino acids. The CDR3 is CASSQGAANTGELFF. The DNA of the CDR3 is TGTGCCAGCAGCCAGGGGGCTGCGAACACCGGGGAGCTGTTTTTT.

CDR3 nucleotide sequence: TGTGCCATCAGTGCGGGCAGATACACCGGGGAGCTGTTTTTT. Translating gives CAISAGRYTGELFF. V is TRBV10-3 and J is TRBJ2-2, with D unclear. The CDR3 spans 14 residues. Per the germline V gene, CDR1 is ENHRY and CDR2 is SYGVKD. The V end lost 4 bases, the J end lost 3 bases, and 9 bases lay between the germline ends.

This clonotype has at least ten counts. The chain carries TRBV5-1 and TRBJ2-3; D is tentatively TRBD1 or TRBD2 (6 bases each). Per germline, CDR1 SGHRS and CDR2 YFSETQ. Trimming pared 0 bases from V and 1 base from J, leaving 9 bases between. There are 15 residues in the CDR3. CDR3 residues: CASSLEGGGTDTQYF. As DNA, the CDR3 is TGCGCCAGCAGCTTGGAGGGGGGCGGCACAGATACGCAGTATTTT.

This clonotype was seen many times. CDR3 coding DNA: TGCGCCAGCAGCCGCACCAGCCGGGGCTCTGGCGGGGAGCTGTTTTTT. Translated: CASSRTSRGSGGELFF. The chain recombines TRBV4-1 with TRBJ2-2, with D possibly being TRBD1 or TRBD2 (5 bases each). Germline loops: CDR1 MGHRA, CDR2 YSYEKL. V dropped 4 bases and J dropped 7 bases, with 19 bases sitting between them. The CDR3 runs 16 residues.